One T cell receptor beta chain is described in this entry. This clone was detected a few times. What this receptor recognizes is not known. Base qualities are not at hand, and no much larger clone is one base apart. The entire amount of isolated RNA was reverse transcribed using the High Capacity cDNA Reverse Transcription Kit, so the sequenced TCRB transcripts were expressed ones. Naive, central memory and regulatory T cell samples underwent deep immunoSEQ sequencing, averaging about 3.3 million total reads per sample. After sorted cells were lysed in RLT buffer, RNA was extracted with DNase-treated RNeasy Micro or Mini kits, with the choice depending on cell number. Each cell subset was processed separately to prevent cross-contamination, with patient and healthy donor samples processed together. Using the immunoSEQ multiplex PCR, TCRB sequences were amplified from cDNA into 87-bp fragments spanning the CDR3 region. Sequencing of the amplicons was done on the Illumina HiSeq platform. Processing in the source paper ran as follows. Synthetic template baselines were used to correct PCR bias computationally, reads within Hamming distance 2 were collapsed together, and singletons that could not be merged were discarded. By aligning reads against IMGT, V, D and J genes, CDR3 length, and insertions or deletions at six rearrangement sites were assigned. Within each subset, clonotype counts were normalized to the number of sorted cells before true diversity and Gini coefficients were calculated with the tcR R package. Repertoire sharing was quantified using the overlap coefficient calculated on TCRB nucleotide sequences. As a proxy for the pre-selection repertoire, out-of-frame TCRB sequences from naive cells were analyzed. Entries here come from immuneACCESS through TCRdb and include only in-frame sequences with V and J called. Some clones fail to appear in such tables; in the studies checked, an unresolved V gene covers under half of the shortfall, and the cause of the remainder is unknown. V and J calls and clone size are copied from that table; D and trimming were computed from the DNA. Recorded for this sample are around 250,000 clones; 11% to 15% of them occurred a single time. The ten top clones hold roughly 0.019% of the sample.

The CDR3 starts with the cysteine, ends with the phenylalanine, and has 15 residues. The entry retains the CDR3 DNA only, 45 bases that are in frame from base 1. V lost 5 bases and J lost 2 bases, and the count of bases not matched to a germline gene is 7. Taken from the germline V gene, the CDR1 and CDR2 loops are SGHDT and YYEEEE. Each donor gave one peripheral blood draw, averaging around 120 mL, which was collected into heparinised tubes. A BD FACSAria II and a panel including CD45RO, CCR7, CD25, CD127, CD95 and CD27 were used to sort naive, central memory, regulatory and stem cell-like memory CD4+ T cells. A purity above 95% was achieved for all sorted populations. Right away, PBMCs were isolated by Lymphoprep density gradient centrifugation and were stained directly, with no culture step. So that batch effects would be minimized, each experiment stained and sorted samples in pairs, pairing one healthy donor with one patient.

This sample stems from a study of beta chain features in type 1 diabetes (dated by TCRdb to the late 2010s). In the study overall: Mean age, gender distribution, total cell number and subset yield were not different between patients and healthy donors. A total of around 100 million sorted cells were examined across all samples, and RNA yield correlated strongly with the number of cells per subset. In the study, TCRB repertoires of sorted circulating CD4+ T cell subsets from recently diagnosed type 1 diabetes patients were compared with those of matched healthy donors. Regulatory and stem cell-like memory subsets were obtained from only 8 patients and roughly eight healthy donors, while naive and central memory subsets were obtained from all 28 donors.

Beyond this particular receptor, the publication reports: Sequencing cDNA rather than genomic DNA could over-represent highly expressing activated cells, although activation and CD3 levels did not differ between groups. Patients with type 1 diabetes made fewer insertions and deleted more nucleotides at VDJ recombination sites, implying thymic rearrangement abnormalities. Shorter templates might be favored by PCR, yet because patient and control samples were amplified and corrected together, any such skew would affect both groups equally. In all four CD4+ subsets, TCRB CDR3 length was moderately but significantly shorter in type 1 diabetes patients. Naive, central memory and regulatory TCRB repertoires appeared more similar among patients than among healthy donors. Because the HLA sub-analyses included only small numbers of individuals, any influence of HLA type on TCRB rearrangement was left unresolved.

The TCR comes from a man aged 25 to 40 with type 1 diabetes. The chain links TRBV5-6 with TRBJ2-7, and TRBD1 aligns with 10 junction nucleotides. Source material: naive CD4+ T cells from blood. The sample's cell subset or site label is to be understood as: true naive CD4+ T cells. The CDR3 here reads CASRSRDRGTYEQYF. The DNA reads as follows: TGTGCCAGCAGGAGTAGGGACAGGGGCACCTACGAGCAGTACTTC.